This T cell receptor beta chain was sequenced for a study of T cells in Graves' hyperthyroidism and ophthalmopathy. V dropped 2 bases and J dropped 4 bases, with 14 bases sitting between them. Germline lookup yields CDR1 ENHRY and CDR2 SYGVKD. The CDR3 runs 15 residues. The study's findings and limits: The model's output predicted ophthalmopathy at a median of 6.5 months prior to onset.

Authors of the study amplified TCR beta CDR3 regions from RNA transcripts. The HTBI primer set was used in a first-round RT-PCR of the TCR CDR3. TCRdb passed the multiplex PCR reads through MiXCR, listing each CDR3 protein once. This sample yields under 350,000 distinct CDR3 sequences, of which around a quarter are seen a single time; about a quarter belongs to the top ten. The blood sample predates any ophthalmopathy symptoms, coming from first hyperthyroidism diagnosis. This clonotype showed up many times. The target antigen is unknown. Sample: blood. This chain uses TRBV10-3 with TRBJ1-1; tentative D call: TRBD1 (6 bases). This TCR was recovered from a man between 40 and 49 years old with Graves' hyperthyroidism that later progressed to Graves' ophthalmopathy. CDR3 bases: TGTGCCATCAGTGAGCCAATACAGGGATCCACTGAAGCTTTCTTT. Its protein product is CAISEPIQGSTEAFF.